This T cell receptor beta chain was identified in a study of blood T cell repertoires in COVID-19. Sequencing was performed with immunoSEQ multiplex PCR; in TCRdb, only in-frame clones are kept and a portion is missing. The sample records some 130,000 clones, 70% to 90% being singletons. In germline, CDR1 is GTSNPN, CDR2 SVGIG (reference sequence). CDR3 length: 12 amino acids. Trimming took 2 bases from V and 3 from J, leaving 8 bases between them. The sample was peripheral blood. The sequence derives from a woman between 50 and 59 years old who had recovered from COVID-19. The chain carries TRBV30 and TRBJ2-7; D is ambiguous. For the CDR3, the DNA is TGTGCCTGGAGTAACAAAAACTACGAGCAGTACTTC. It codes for CAWSNKNYEQYF.